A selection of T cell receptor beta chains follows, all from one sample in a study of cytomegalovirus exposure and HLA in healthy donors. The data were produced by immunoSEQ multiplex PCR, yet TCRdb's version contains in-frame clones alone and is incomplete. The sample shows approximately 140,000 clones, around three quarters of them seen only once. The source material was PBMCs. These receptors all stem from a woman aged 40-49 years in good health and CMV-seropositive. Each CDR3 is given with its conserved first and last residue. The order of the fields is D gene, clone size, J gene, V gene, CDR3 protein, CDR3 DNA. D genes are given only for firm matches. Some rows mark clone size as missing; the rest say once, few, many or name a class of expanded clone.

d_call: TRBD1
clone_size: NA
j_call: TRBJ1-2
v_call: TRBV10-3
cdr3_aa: CAISGQGRNYGYTF
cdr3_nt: TGTGCCATCAGCGGACAGGGGCGTAACTATGGCTACACCTTC

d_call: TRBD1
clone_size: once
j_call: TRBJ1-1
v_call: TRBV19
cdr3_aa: CASSTWTGTEAFF
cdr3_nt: TGTGCCAGTAGTACCTGGACAGGCACTGAAGCTTTCTTT

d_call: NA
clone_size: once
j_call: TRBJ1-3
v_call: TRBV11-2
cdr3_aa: CASSLHLGRSSSGNTIYF
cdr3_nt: TGTGCCAGCAGCTTGCATCTTGGCCGATCAAGCTCTGGAAACACCATATATTTT

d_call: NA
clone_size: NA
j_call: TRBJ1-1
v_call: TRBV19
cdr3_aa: CASSTRAGEAFF
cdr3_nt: TGTGCCAGTAGTACCCGGGCGGGTGAAGCTTTCTTT

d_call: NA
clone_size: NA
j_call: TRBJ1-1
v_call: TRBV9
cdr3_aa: CASSVGGVMNTEAFF
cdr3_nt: TGTGCCAGCAGCGTAGGCGGGGTAATGAACACTGAAGCTTTCTTT

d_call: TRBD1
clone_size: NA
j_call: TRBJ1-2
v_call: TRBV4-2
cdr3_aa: CASSSDRLYGYTF
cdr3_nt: TGTGCCAGCAGCTCGGACAGGCTCTATGGCTACACCTTC

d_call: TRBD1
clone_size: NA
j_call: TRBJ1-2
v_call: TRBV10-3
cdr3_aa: CAIRTPTGGADYGYTF
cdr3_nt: TGTGCCATCAGGACCCCTACAGGGGGCGCGGACTATGGCTACACCTTC

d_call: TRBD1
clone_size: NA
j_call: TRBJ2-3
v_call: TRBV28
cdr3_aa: CASRNRDRGTDTQYF
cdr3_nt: TGTGCCAGCAGAAACCGGGACAGGGGCACAGATACGCAGTATTTT

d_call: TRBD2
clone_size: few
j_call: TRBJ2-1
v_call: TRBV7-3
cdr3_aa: CASSFRRGDEQFF
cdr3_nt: TGTGCCAGCAGCTTTCGGCGGGGGGATGAGCAGTTCTTC

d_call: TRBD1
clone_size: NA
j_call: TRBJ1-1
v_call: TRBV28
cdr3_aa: CASSPQGGPDTEAFF
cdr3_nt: TGTGCCAGCAGCCCTCAGGGGGGTCCTGACACTGAAGCTTTCTTT